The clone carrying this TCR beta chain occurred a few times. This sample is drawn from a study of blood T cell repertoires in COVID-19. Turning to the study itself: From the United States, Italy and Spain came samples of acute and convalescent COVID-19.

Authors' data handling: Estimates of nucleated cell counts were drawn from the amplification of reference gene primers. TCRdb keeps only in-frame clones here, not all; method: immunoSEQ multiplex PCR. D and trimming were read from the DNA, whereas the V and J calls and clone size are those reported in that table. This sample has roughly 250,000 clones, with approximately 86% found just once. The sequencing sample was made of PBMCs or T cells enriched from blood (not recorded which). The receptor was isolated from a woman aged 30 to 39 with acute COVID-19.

CDR3 residues: CASSEAGQHNQPQHF. The CDR3 DNA sequence: TGTGCCAGCAGTGAAGCCGGACAGCACAATCAGCCCCAGCATTTT. This rearrangement joins TRBV2 to TRBJ1-5; tentatively, D is TRBD1 (6 bases). The CDR3 is 15 residues long. V shed 0 bases and J shed 3 bases, with 9 bases lying between them. Looked up from germline, CDR1 is SNHLY and CDR2 is FYNNEI.